This is a list of T cell receptor beta chains from one sample in a study of blood T cell repertoires in COVID-19. The assay was immunoSEQ multiplex PCR, and TCRdb's table has in-frame clones only and misses some. The sample lists around 400,000 clones, 89% occurring once. Sequenced sample: PBMCs or T cells enriched from blood (not recorded which). These receptors originate from a woman between 25 and 40 years old who had recovered from COVID-19. Each CDR3 is given with its conserved first and last residue. The D gene is left open where the match is weak. Clone size is stated in some rows and not others, as once, few, many or a class when expanded.

V gene	J gene	D gene	clone size	CDR3 protein	CDR3 DNA
TRBV10-3	TRBJ2-7	TRBD1	-	CASTGTETYEQYF	TGTGCCAGCACCGGGACAGAAACCTACGAGCAGTACTTC
TRBV5-1	TRBJ1-1	-	-	CASSLEQGRDVAFF	TGCGCCAGCAGCTTGGAACAGGGACGGGACGTAGCTTTCTTT
TRBV6-5	TRBJ1-1	-	-	CASSPGGIAAFF	TGTGCCAGCAGTCCCGGGGGGATTGCTGCTTTCTTT
TRBV18	TRBJ1-4	TRBD1	-	CASSPDRVVKEKLFF	TGTGCCAGCTCACCAGACAGGGTGGTAAAAGAAAAACTGTTTTTT
TRBV30	TRBJ1-4	-	few	CAWSNINEKLFF	TGTGCCTGGAGCAACATTAATGAAAAACTGTTTTTT
TRBV9	TRBJ2-3	TRBD1	-	CASSARGQGFTDTQYF	TGTGCCAGCAGCGCTCGGGGACAGGGGTTCACAGATACGCAGTATTTT
TRBV5-1	TRBJ2-2	TRBD2	-	CASYLAGGPDGELFF	TGCGCCAGCTATCTAGCGGGAGGGCCGGACGGGGAGCTGTTTTTT
TRBV2	TRBJ1-2	TRBD1	-	CASSDGTAYRYGYTF	TGTGCCAGCAGTGACGGGACAGCATACCGTTATGGCTACACCTTC
TRBV10-3	TRBJ1-1	-	-	CAISTKPNTEAFF	TGTGCCATCAGTACGAAGCCGAACACTGAAGCTTTCTTT
TRBV30	TRBJ2-7	TRBD2	-	CAWGGLAGYEQYF	TGTGCCTGGGGGGGACTAGCGGGATACGAGCAGTACTTC
TRBV20-1	TRBJ2-3	-	-	CSASAGGPTGGTDTQYF	TGCAGTGCTAGTGCGGGCGGGCCTACTGGGGGCACCGATACGCAGTATTTT
TRBV19	TRBJ1-1	-	-	CASSTGPGNAEAFF	TGTGCCAGTAGTACCGGTCCGGGGAACGCTGAAGCTTTCTTT
TRBV5-1	TRBJ1-2	TRBD1	-	CASTSSNGQGFFGYTF	TGCGCCAGCACATCTTCAAACGGACAGGGGTTTTTTGGCTACACCTTC
TRBV28	TRBJ2-7	-	-	CASSLGRGPLYEQYF	TGTGCCAGCAGTTTAGGAAGGGGCCCCCTCTACGAGCAGTACTTC
TRBV30	TRBJ1-1	TRBD1	-	CAWSVGRGLAFF	TGTGCCTGGAGTGTTGGCAGGGGGCTAGCTTTCTTT
TRBV18	TRBJ2-7	-	-	CASSEGSYEQYF	TGTGCCAGCTCGGAGGGTTCCTACGAGCAGTACTTC
TRBV4-1	TRBJ1-2	-	-	CASSQGGLRVSYGYTF	TGCGCCAGCAGCCAAGGGGGGCTTCGAGTGTCCTATGGCTACACCTTC
TRBV19	TRBJ2-7	TRBD1	-	CASRHRTGGTYEQYF	TGTGCCAGTAGGCATAGGACAGGGGGCACCTACGAGCAGTACTTC
TRBV3-1/TRBV3-2	TRBJ1-5	TRBD1	-	CASSQMTGGPQPQHF	TGTGCCAGCAGCCAAATGACAGGGGGTCCTCAGCCCCAGCATTTT
TRBV7-9	TRBJ1-1	-	-	CASSLSRQGRNTEAFF	TGTGCCAGCAGCTTATCCCGTCAGGGTAGGAACACTGAAGCTTTCTTT
TRBV10-2	TRBJ1-3	-	-	CASSIDSISGNTIYF	TGCGCCAGCAGTATTGACAGTATCTCTGGAAACACCATATATTTT
TRBV11-2	TRBJ1-2	TRBD1	-	CASSLSPGQGMPGYTF	TGTGCCAGCAGCTTGTCGCCGGGACAGGGAATGCCTGGCTACACCTTC
TRBV19	TRBJ2-7	TRBD2	-	CASTETSGSGYEQYF	TGTGCCAGTACCGAGACTAGCGGGAGCGGGTACGAGCAGTACTTC
TRBV18	TRBJ2-3	TRBD1	-	CASSPKGQGAPGTQYF	TGTGCCAGCTCACCGAAGGGACAGGGGGCACCGGGGACGCAGTATTTT
TRBV11-2	TRBJ1-6	TRBD1	-	CASSLQGTTLHF	TGTGCCAGCAGTTTACAGGGGACCACCCTCCACTTT
TRBV6-5	TRBJ1-3	TRBD1	-	CASRDREGNTIYF	TGTGCCAGCCGGGACAGGGAAGGAAACACCATATATTTT
TRBV15	TRBJ2-7	TRBD2	-	CATSRATSGGLYEQYF	TGTGCCACCAGCAGAGCGACTAGCGGGGGTTTGTACGAGCAGTACTTC
TRBV5-4	TRBJ2-7	-	-	CASSLMGGTYEQYF	TGTGCCAGCAGCTTGATGGGCGGGACCTACGAGCAGTACTTC
TRBV6-5	TRBJ2-2	-	-	CASSLRGLGTGELFF	TGTGCCAGCAGTCTCAGGGGTTTGGGCACCGGGGAGCTGTTTTTT
TRBV27	TRBJ2-5	TRBD1	-	CASRDRAETQYF	TGTGCCAGCAGAGACAGGGCAGAGACCCAGTACTTC
TRBV2	TRBJ2-3	-	-	CASSEARGGADTQYF	TGTGCCAGCAGTGAGGCCAGGGGAGGGGCAGATACGCAGTATTTT
TRBV6-1	TRBJ2-5	-	-	CASSDSRGLQETQYF	TGTGCCAGCAGTGATTCCCGGGGACTCCAAGAGACCCAGTACTTC
TRBV6-4	TRBJ2-1	TRBD1	-	CASTHRDRASNEQFF	TGTGCCAGCACCCACCGGGACAGGGCGTCGAATGAGCAGTTCTTC
TRBV7-9	TRBJ1-3	TRBD1	-	CASSQRQGQAGNTIYF	TGTGCCAGCAGCCAAAGACAGGGGCAGGCTGGAAACACCATATATTTT
TRBV7-9	TRBJ2-7	TRBD2	-	CASNLAGGTYEQYF	TGTGCCAGCAACCTAGCGGGAGGGACCTACGAGCAGTACTTC
TRBV7-3	TRBJ2-1	TRBD2	-	CASSVTSGGYNEQFF	TGTGCCAGCAGCGTAACTAGCGGGGGCTACAATGAGCAGTTCTTC
TRBV6-5	TRBJ1-6	-	-	CASSSSGGRSPLHF	TGTGCCAGCAGTTCCTCGGGTGGGAGGTCACCCCTCCACTTT
TRBV9	TRBJ2-3	TRBD1	-	CASSPGDRALTDTQYF	TGTGCCAGCTCTCCCGGCGACAGGGCGCTCACAGATACGCAGTATTTT
TRBV7-3	TRBJ2-3	TRBD2	-	CASSRMGLELDTQYF	TGTGCCAGCAGCCGCATGGGACTAGAGTTAGATACGCAGTATTTT
TRBV10-3	TRBJ1-3	TRBD1	-	CAISTAGGSGNTIYF	TGTGCCATCAGTACGGCAGGGGGCTCTGGAAACACCATATATTTT
TRBV4-3	TRBJ1-6	TRBD1	-	CASSPQGAVNSPLHF	TGCGCCAGCAGCCCCCAGGGGGCAGTTAATTCACCCCTCCACTTT
TRBV7-6	TRBJ2-2	-	-	CASSLNSGGLYTGELFF	TGTGCCAGCAGCTTAAATTCCGGGGGGCTATACACCGGGGAGCTGTTTTTT
TRBV18	TRBJ1-2	TRBD1	-	CASSPPTNRGYGYTF	TGTGCCAGCTCACCGCCAACAAACAGGGGATATGGCTACACCTTC
TRBV27	TRBJ2-1	TRBD2	-	CASRPGLAYNEQFF	TGTGCCAGCAGACCGGGACTAGCCTACAATGAGCAGTTCTTC
TRBV25-1	TRBJ2-1	TRBD1	-	CASRRTGAYNEQFF	TGTGCCAGCAGGCGGACAGGGGCATACAATGAGCAGTTCTTC
TRBV15	TRBJ2-1	-	once	CATSRVSVGEQFF	TGTGCCACCAGCAGAGTTTCAGTCGGGGAGCAGTTCTTC
TRBV18	TRBJ2-7	TRBD2	-	CASSQSSGLGEQYF	TGTGCCAGCTCACAATCTAGCGGGCTTGGGGAGCAGTACTTC
TRBV30	TRBJ1-2	-	-	CAWSVGGAGSKSNYGYTF	TGTGCCTGGAGTGTCGGGGGGGCGGGATCAAAGTCTAACTATGGCTACACCTTC
TRBV4-2	TRBJ1-1	TRBD1	-	CASSQVQGDRTEAFF	TGTGCCAGCAGCCAAGTACAGGGGGATAGGACTGAAGCTTTCTTT
TRBV7-2	TRBJ1-4	TRBD1	-	CASSLGGQGGGQGKLFF	TGTGCCAGCAGCTTAGGAGGACAGGGCGGTGGTCAGGGAAAACTGTTTTTT
TRBV5-1	TRBJ1-3	-	-	CASSLGTVKGNTIYF	TGCGCCAGCAGCTTGGGAACGGTTAAGGGAAACACCATATATTTT
TRBV9	TRBJ2-7	TRBD1	-	CASSEGQGIDEQYF	TGTGCCAGCAGCGAAGGACAGGGGATCGACGAGCAGTACTTC
TRBV5-1	TRBJ1-3	-	-	CASTDSTGNTIYF	TGCGCCAGCACGGACAGTACTGGAAACACCATATATTTT
TRBV18	TRBJ2-1	TRBD2	few	CASSPTSGGAREQFF	TGTGCCAGCTCACCGACTAGCGGGGGGGCCCGTGAGCAGTTCTTC
TRBV3-1/TRBV3-2	TRBJ1-1	TRBD1	-	CASSQSPGQDTEAFF	TGTGCCAGCAGCCAATCACCGGGACAGGACACTGAAGCTTTCTTT